Shown below are 27 T cell receptor beta chains from a single sample sequenced in a study of blood T cell repertoires in COVID-19. TCRdb's copy holds only in-frame clones and misses some; the assay was immunoSEQ multiplex PCR. Among around 300,000 clones listed, more than 75% were seen once. The sample taken for sequencing was PBMCs or T cells enriched from blood (not recorded which). The receptor source for this set is a woman in her twenties or thirties who had recovered from COVID-19.

The chain carries TRBV4-2 and TRBJ2-5; the match to TRBD2 covers 8 bases. V was pared by 0 bases and J by 2 bases, with 11 bases of the junction left unmatched. This CDR3 is built from 18 residues. Per germline, CDR1 LGHNA and CDR2 YNFKEQ. The CDR3 DNA reads as TGTGCCAGCAGCCAAGAAGTCTTACGGCGGGGGGTACAAGAGACCCAGTACTTC. Its translation: CASSQEVLRRGVQETQYF.

The chain uses TRBV6-5 and TRBJ1-1; D is uncertain. Germline assignment: CDR1 MNHEY and CDR2 SVGAGI. The CDR3 sequence is 16 residues long. Trimming left V 0 bases short and J 0 bases short, with 11 bases between. As DNA, the CDR3 is TGTGCCAGCAGTTACTCCCGGGGAGGCATGAACACTGAAGCTTTCTTT. It codes for CASSYSRGGMNTEAFF.

This clone occurred a few times. The chain links TRBV4-1 to TRBJ1-5, with no clear D. Germline values: CDR1 MGHRA, CDR2 YSYEKL. V was pared by 1 base and J by 4 bases, with 8 bases between. The CDR3 is made up of 14 amino acids. As DNA, the CDR3 is TGCGCCAGCAGCCAAGGAGGGCAGAATCAGCCCCAGCATTTT. Translated, it gives CASSQGGQNQPQHF.

This CDR3 reads CASSLASLSTEAFF. CDR3 coding DNA: TGTGCCAGCAGCTTAGCGTCCCTGAGCACTGAAGCTTTCTTT. The chain links TRBV7-6 to TRBJ1-1; no clear D. Trimming took 0 bases from V and 4 from J, leaving 9 bases between them. This CDR3 is built from 14 residues. Germline V gives CDR1 SGHVS, CDR2 FNYEAQ.

As concerns this clone: Different DNA sequences within this sample yield the same CDR3. This chain connects TRBV7-9 to TRBJ2-7; D unresolved. This CDR3 comprises 13 residues. V lost 0 bases and J 2 bases, leaving 5 bases between the germline ends. CDR1 and CDR2 (germline): SEHNR, FQNEAQ (reference sequence). The CDR3 is CASSLARAYEQYF. Written as DNA, the CDR3 is TGTGCCAGCAGCTTAGCCCGGGCCTACGAGCAGTACTTC. Combining the CDR3 with reference TRBV7-9 and TRBJ2-7 gives the whole variable domain DTGVSQNPRHKITKRGQNVTFRCDPISEHNRLYWYRQTLGQGPEFLTYFQNEAQLEKSRLLSDRFSAERPKGSFSTLEIQRTEQGDSAMYLCASSLARAYEQYFGPGTRLTVT.

The chain carries TRBV27 and TRBJ1-6, with D unresolved. Per the germline V gene, CDR1 is MNHEY and CDR2 is SMNVEV (reference sequence). Trimming removed 5 bases at V and 6 bases at J, with 14 bases between. The length of the CDR3 is 15 residues. The DNA for the CDR3 is TGTGCCAGCAGTGCGGGCCCCGCGGGTAATTCACCCCTCCACTTT. Translated: CASSAGPAGNSPLHF.

Points on this clone: The sample carries other DNA sequences with the same CDR3. V and J are TRBV7-2 and TRBJ2-3; maybe TRBD2 (7 bases). Trimming removed 1 base from V and 4 bases from J, with 12 bases in between. CDR3 length: 15 residues. CDR1 and CDR2 from the germline V gene are SGHTA and FQGNSA. CDR3 amino acids: CASSLVGGAPDTQYF. CDR3 nucleotides: TGTGCCAGCAGCTTAGTGGGGGGGGCCCCAGATACGCAGTATTTT.

The chain uses TRBV21-1 and TRBJ2-7; the DNA was not compared with TRBD1, the D call given in the table. TRBV21-1 is assigned pseudogene status. The CDR3 is made up of 15 amino acids. CDR3 in amino acids: CASSKRTGHPHEQYF. The CDR3 DNA sequence: TGTGCCAGCAGCAAACGGACAGGGCATCCCCACGAGCAGTACTTC.

The chain is built from TRBV30 and TRBJ1-2, with D possibly matching TRBD1 (6 bases). V was pared by 0 bases and J by 6 bases, with 17 bases between. CDR3 length equals 15 residues. In germline, CDR1 is GTSNPN, CDR2 SVGIG (reference sequence). CDR3 sequence (DNA): TGTGCCTGGAGTGTATATGGGGGCAGAAGAAATGGCTACACCTTC. This codes for CAWSVYGGRRNGYTF.

This chain uses TRBV7-3 with TRBJ2-1; 7 nucleotides line up with TRBD2. CDR1 and CDR2 from the germline V gene are SGHTA and FQGTGA. The CDR3 runs 15 residues. Trimming at V came to 3 bases and at J to 2 bases, leaving 4 bases not matched to a gene. The CDR3 loop reads CASSFGGGPYNEQFF. The CDR3 region has the DNA TGTGCCAGCAGCTTTGGCGGGGGACCCTACAATGAGCAGTTCTTC.

The count of this clone is one. This sequence joins TRBV7-8 and TRBJ2-3, with D possibly TRBD1 on 5 matching bases. V gave up 3 bases and J gave up 4 bases, with 11 bases separating them. CDR3 length: 14 amino acids. Germline CDR1 SGHVS, CDR2 FQNEAQ. The CDR3 bases are TGTGCCAGCAGCTTCGGCAGGGTACCAGATACGCAGTATTTT. Residues: CASSFGRVPDTQYF. The variable domain in full, completed from reference TRBV7-8 and TRBJ2-3, reads GAGVSQSPRYKVAKRGQDVALRCDPISGHVSLFWYQQALGQGPEFLTYFQNEAQLDKSGLPSDRFFAERPEGSVSTLKIQRTQQEDSAVYLCASSFGRVPDTQYFGPGTRLTVL.

V gene TRBV12-3 or TRBV12-4 combines with J gene TRBJ1-6; D possibly corresponds to TRBD1 (6 bases). The V gene lost 1 base and the J gene lost 12 bases, with 10 bases spanning the gap. This CDR3 spans 13 amino acids. CDR3 sequence reads: CASSLGQGLPLHF. The CDR3 coding sequence is TGTGCCAGCAGTTTAGGGCAGGGGTTACCCCTCCACTTT.

This chain links TRBV7-2 with TRBJ1-6; the match to TRBD1 covers 11 bases. Per the germline V gene, CDR1 is SGHTA and CDR2 is FQGNSA. Trimming at V came to 4 bases and at J to 9 bases, leaving 8 bases not matched to a gene. The CDR3 consists of 16 residues. The CDR3 DNA reads TGTGCCAGCAGCTCCCCGGACAGGGGGCGAAGTTCACCCCTCCACTTT. This sequence encodes CASSSPDRGRSSPLHF.

This clone was observed a few times. This chain uses TRBV3-1 (or the pseudogene TRBV3-2) with TRBJ1-2; 8 bases match TRBD1. V lost 5 bases and J lost 8; bases outside the gene matches: 4. In germline, CDR1 is LGHDT, CDR2 YNNKEL (reference sequence). The CDR3 runs to 12 residues. CDR3 loop: CASSEGTGGYTF. The CDR3 DNA reads TGTGCCAGCAGCGAAGGGACAGGCGGCTACACCTTC.

This clone was detected only once. The chain combines TRBV29-1 with TRBJ1-2; the match to TRBD1 covers 8 bases. The CDR3 sequence is 12 residues long. V lost 8 bases and J lost 8; bases outside the gene matches: 10. In germline, CDR1 is SQVTM, CDR2 ANQGSEA. CDR3 in DNA: TGCAGCACCTTCTCGGACAGGGACGGCTACACCTTC. Its protein product is CSTFSDRDGYTF.

The chain recombines TRBV18 with TRBJ1-1; 7 nucleotides align to TRBD1. V shed 3 bases and J 3 bases; nucleotides not matched to a gene: 7. The CDR3 extends over 15 amino acids. The germline CDR1 and CDR2 sequences are KGHSH and LQKENI. The CDR3 DNA is TGTGCCAGCTCACCTCCTACAGGGGACGACACTGAAGCTTTCTTT. Translation gives CASSPPTGDDTEAFF.

For the CDR3, the DNA is TGTGCCAGCACCCGGGGTTTGGATACGCAGTATTTT. Amino acids: CASTRGLDTQYF. V and J are TRBV12-3 or TRBV12-4 and TRBJ2-3, with D maybe TRBD2 (5 bases). There are 12 residues in the CDR3. Trimming left V 7 bases short and J 6 bases short, with 11 bases between.

The chain couples TRBV13 to TRBJ2-7, with a weak D call TRBD1 (6 bases). The germline CDR1 and CDR2 sequences are PRHDT and FYEKMQ (reference sequence). The CDR3 extends over 15 amino acids. The germline V and J ends were trimmed by 6 bases and 6 bases, with 21 bases remaining between them. CDR3: CASSPRGRGSTEQYF. DNA for the CDR3: TGTGCCAGCAGTCCTCGGGGCAGGGGATCCACCGAGCAGTACTTC.

The gene calls are TRBV15 and TRBJ1-5; D uncertain. Germline-derived CDR1 and CDR2 are LNHNV and YYDKDF (reference sequence). The CDR3 runs 14 residues. The V and J ends lost 4 bases and 7 bases respectively, with 14 bases between them. In DNA, the CDR3 is TGTGCCACCAGCAAAGGTAGATCGGGGCAGCCCCAGCATTTT. Protein product: CATSKGRSGQPQHF.

The chain has TRBV19 and TRBJ2-3; D may be TRBD2 (5 bases). The germline gives CDR1 LNHDA, CDR2 SQIVND (reference sequence). The CDR3 has 13 residues. The V end was cut by 3 bases, the J end by 4 bases, with 8 bases between. The CDR3 loop reads CASSISGSDTQYF. The CDR3 DNA sequence: TGTGCCAGTAGTATTTCGGGGTCAGATACGCAGTATTTT. Drawing the rest from reference TRBV19 and TRBJ2-3, the complete variable domain is DGGITQSPKYLFRKEGQNVTLSCEQNLNHDAMYWYRQDPGQGLRLIYYSQIVNDFQKGDIAEGYSVSREKKESFPLTVTSAQKNPTAFYLCASSISGSDTQYFGPGTRLTVL.

The rearrangement joins TRBV9 to TRBJ1-4, with 12 bases that match TRBD1. The CDR3 spans 16 residues. V was pared by 4 bases and J by 3 bases, with 4 bases of the junction left unmatched. Germline V CDR1 and CDR2: SGDLS, YYNGEE. CDR3 coding DNA: TGTGCCAGCAGCATGGGACAGGGGGCCCCTAATGAAAAACTGTTTTTT. It translates to CASSMGQGAPNEKLFF.

The chain carries TRBV30 and TRBJ1-2; D is perhaps TRBD1 (6 bases). CDR1 is GTSNPN, CDR2 SVGIG, per germline (reference sequence). This CDR3 is built from 13 residues. V gave up 0 bases and J gave up 8 bases, with 13 bases separating them. The CDR3 protein is CAWSVQGEGGYTF. The CDR3 DNA reads TGTGCCTGGAGTGTACAGGGAGAGGGCGGCTACACCTTC.

The chain combines TRBV30 with TRBJ1-5, with D perhaps TRBD1 (5 bases). The CDR3 has 13 residues. Looked up from germline, CDR1 is GTSNPN and CDR2 is SVGIG (reference sequence). Trimming took off 3 bases at V and 7 bases at J, with 13 bases between the two ends. CDR3 region: CAWSARVQQPQHF. As DNA, the CDR3 is TGTGCCTGGAGCGCCAGGGTACAACAGCCCCAGCATTTT.

The chain recombines TRBV6-5 with TRBJ2-7, with a possible D match to TRBD2 (5 bases). This CDR3 is built from 15 residues. Trimming removed 6 bases from V and 2 bases from J, with 17 bases in between. CDR1 and CDR2 (germline): MNHEY, SVGAGI. The CDR3 loop is CASRIISDGTYEQYF. CDR3 coding DNA: TGTGCCAGCAGGATAATTTCGGACGGGACCTACGAGCAGTACTTC.

CDR3 loop: CASRRQGVWAYEQYF. CDR3 DNA: TGTGCCAGCAGGAGACAGGGGGTTTGGGCCTACGAGCAGTACTTC. V and J are TRBV6-5 and TRBJ2-7, with 9 positions matching TRBD1. The CDR3 extends over 15 amino acids. The germline V gene has CDR1 MNHEY and CDR2 SVGAGI. V shed 6 bases, J shed 2 bases, and the junction held 8 bases outside the gene matches.

The chain links TRBV27 to TRBJ2-3, with TRBD2 identical over 11 bases. The CDR3 consists of 17 residues. Germline CDR1 is MNHEY and CDR2 is SMNVEV (reference sequence). V was clipped by 1 base and J by 2 bases; unmatched bases: 5. DNA for the CDR3: TGTGCCAGCAGTTTATGGGCTAGCGGGGGGCCCACAGATACGCAGTATTTT. Amino acid sequence: CASSLWASGGPTDTQYF.

The chain combines TRBV6-1 with TRBJ1-3, with D maybe TRBD1 (5 bases). With 2 bases removed from V and 3 bases from J, the gap between germline ends came to 17 bases. The CDR3 sequence is 17 residues long. Germline lookup yields CDR1 MNHNS and CDR2 SASEGT. The CDR3 reads CASSEKTRGAGGNTIYF. In DNA, the CDR3 is TGTGCCAGCAGTGAAAAGACGCGGGGCGCGGGTGGAAACACCATATATTTT.